Below, one T cell receptor (beta chain) is given with its context. The antigen is not known. Germline lookup yields CDR1 SGHTA and CDR2 FQGNSA. This CDR3 is 14 amino acids long. Each donor gave less than 3 ml of peripheral blood. The data originate from a study of monozygotic twins with inflammatory bowel disease. TCRdb reprocessed the 5' RACE reads and keeps a single row for each CDR3 protein, giving no DNA. The listing records about 440,000 distinct CDR3 sequences. Study-level points and caveats: By inverse Simpson index, TCRbeta diversity was lower in IBD patients than in healthy co-twins. Cells of different T cell subtypes could not be told apart.

The gene calls are TRBV7-2 and TRBJ1-5. Sequenced sample: blood. The sequence was collected from a human donor with ulcerative colitis or Crohn's disease, or a healthy co-twin of an affected twin (not recorded which). CDR3 sequence: CASATRGSNQPQHF.